Each of the 30 T cell receptor beta chains below was sequenced from the same sample in a study of blood T cell repertoires in COVID-19. Profiled with immunoSEQ multiplex PCR; TCRdb holds only in-frame clones, not every one. Among hundreds of thousands of clones, approximately 80% were seen once, and the ten largest hold roughly 7.4%. The specimen was peripheral blood. Receptors were obtained from a woman older than 75 with COVID-19, enrolled during active disease.

The gene calls are TRBV16 and TRBJ2-1, with no clear D. Trimming cost V 2 bases and J 5 bases, with 13 bases left between them. The CDR3 spans 15 residues. CDR1 is KGHSY, CDR2 FQNENV, per germline. The CDR3 coding sequence is TGTGCCAGCAGCCAAAGGTTGGGCCTAAACAATGAGCAGTTCTTC. Protein sequence: CASSQRLGLNNEQFF.

The chain employs TRBV19 and TRBJ1-4, with D perhaps matching TRBD1 (6 bases). The V end lost 2 bases, the J end lost 5 bases, and 24 bases lay between the germline ends. The CDR3 covers 19 residues. Per the germline V gene, CDR1 is LNHDA and CDR2 is SQIVND (reference sequence). CDR3: CASSITWRTTGTRNEKLFF. The CDR3 nucleotides are TGTGCCAGTAGTATAACATGGCGAACCACCGGGACAAGAAATGAAAAACTGTTTTTT.

V gene TRBV9 combines with J gene TRBJ1-2; tentative D call: TRBD1 (6 bases). There are 17 residues in the CDR3. The germline V and J ends were trimmed by 7 bases and 0 bases, with 22 bases remaining between them. The germline V gene has CDR1 SGDLS and CDR2 YYNGEE. The CDR3 nucleotides are TGTGCCAGCTCCCTGAAACCACAGGGAAAAGCTAACTATGGCTACACCTTC. Amino acids: CASSLKPQGKANYGYTF.

V gene TRBV7-2 combines with J gene TRBJ1-1, with 12 bases lining up with TRBD1. The CDR3 extends over 16 amino acids. V gave up 5 bases and J gave up 1 base; unmatched junction bases: 5. Germline values: CDR1 SGHTA, CDR2 FQGNSA. The CDR3 loop reads CASSPPGQGANTEAFF. In DNA form, the CDR3 reads TGTGCCAGCAGCCCCCCGGGACAGGGGGCGAACACTGAAGCTTTCTTT.

This clone showed up just a few times. The J gene is TRBJ2-2, the V gene TRBV30; 8 nucleotides agree with TRBD1. The V segment lost 0 bases and the J segment 8 bases; nucleotides outside the gene matches: 5. The length of the CDR3 is 14 residues. From germline, CDR1 is GTSNPN and CDR2 SVGIG (reference sequence). CDR3 in DNA: TGTGCCTGGAGTGTGGACAGGGAAGTTGGGGAGCTGTTTTTT. It yields the protein CAWSVDREVGELFF.

This clone has only a few counts. This chain connects TRBV5-1 to TRBJ1-5; TRBD1 matches at 7 bases. J was trimmed by 11 bases and V by 1 base; bases with no gene match: 9. Germline V CDR1 and CDR2: SGHRS, YFSETQ. This CDR3 has 14 residues. CDR3: CASSLTGAPGAQHF. The DNA for the CDR3 is TGCGCCAGCAGCTTGACAGGGGCCCCAGGGGCCCAGCATTTT.

J is TRBJ2-1 and V is TRBV9; 9 positions match TRBD2. The ends lost 6 bases at V and 7 bases at J; junction bases unmatched: 14. The CDR3 loop spans 16 amino acids. Germline V lookup: CDR1 SGDLS, CDR2 YYNGEE. For the CDR3, the DNA is TGTGCCAGCAATGCCAGGGGAAGCGGGGGGTGGAATGAGCAGTTCTTC. Its translation: CASNARGSGGWNEQFF.

This clone is termed medium-sized. V is TRBV4-1 and J is TRBJ1-4; the D gene is possibly TRBD1 (5 bases). The CDR3 covers 17 residues. Germline V gives CDR1 MGHRA, CDR2 YSYEKL. Trimming left V 2 bases short and J 7 bases short, with 20 bases between. This CDR3 reads CASSQHPGTLVSEKLFF. CDR3 bases: TGCGCCAGCAGCCAACATCCCGGGACTTTGGTGTCTGAAAAACTGTTTTTT.

The V call is TRBV19, the J call TRBJ2-2; tentatively, D is TRBD2 (7 bases). V dropped 7 bases and J dropped 6 bases, with 24 bases sitting between them. Germline-derived CDR1 and CDR2 are LNHDA and SQIVND (reference sequence). The CDR3 runs to 17 residues. In DNA form, the CDR3 reads TGTGCCAGTACCCCGGGGGGCGGGCCAACGAGAGCCGGGGAGCTGTTTTTT. This encodes CASTPGGGPTRAGELFF.

The rearrangement joins TRBV18 to TRBJ2-7; TRBD2 matches at 8 bases. This CDR3 spans 13 amino acids. The germline CDR1 and CDR2 sequences are KGHSH and LQKENI. J was trimmed by 6 bases and V by 3 bases; bases with no gene match: 4. CDR3 nucleotides: TGTGCCAGCTCACCCGGGAGGGTCGGCGAGCAGTACTTC. This gives the protein CASSPGRVGEQYF.

The chain links TRBV5-1 to TRBJ2-5; tentatively, D is TRBD1 (6 bases). Germline CDR1 and CDR2: SGHRS and YFSETQ. This CDR3 is built from 14 residues. Trimming took off 0 bases at V and 3 bases at J, with 9 bases between the two ends. In DNA form, the CDR3 reads TGCGCCAGCAGCTTGGCCGGACAGAAAGAGACCCAGTACTTC. Its protein is CASSLAGQKETQYF.

V usage is TRBV5-4 and J usage is TRBJ2-5; D possibly corresponds to TRBD2 (6 bases). The CDR3 is 18 residues long. Trimming removed 4 bases from V and 5 bases from J, with 27 bases in between. The germline gives CDR1 SGHNT, CDR2 YYREEE (reference sequence). The CDR3, as DNA: TGTGCCAGCAGCCCTAAGACTAGGAGGGGATCGTCCGGGGAGACCCAGTACTTC. This gives the protein CASSPKTRRGSSGETQYF.

The chain couples TRBV7-9 to TRBJ2-1; weak D call: TRBD2 (6 bases). Trimming cost V 6 bases and J 2 bases, with 11 bases left between them. CDR1 and CDR2 (germline): SEHNR, FQNEAQ (reference sequence). CDR3 length equals 14 residues. Here the CDR3 DNA reads TGTGCCAGCAGACTTAGCGGAACCTACAATGAGCAGTTCTTC. It codes for CASRLSGTYNEQFF.

The chain joins TRBV9 to TRBJ1-1, with no clear D. The length of the CDR3 is 14 residues. From germline, CDR1 is SGDLS and CDR2 YYNGEE. The V end lost 4 bases, the J end lost 0 bases, and 10 bases lay between the germline ends. CDR3 in amino acids: CASSPQVLNTEAFF. In DNA form, the CDR3 reads TGTGCCAGCAGCCCCCAGGTCCTGAACACTGAAGCTTTCTTT.

The chain carries TRBV7-9 and TRBJ1-1, with 10 bases identical to TRBD1. This CDR3 is 17 amino acids long. Germline trimming cut 2 bases from V and 4 bases from J; bases unmatched to any gene: 10. Germline values: CDR1 SEHNR, CDR2 FQNEAQ (reference sequence). CDR3 in DNA: TGTGCCAGCAGCTTATCGACAGGGGGCGGGTTTAGCACTGAAGCTTTCTTT. Its translation is CASSLSTGGGFSTEAFF.

The rearrangement links TRBV18 to TRBJ2-1, with TRBD2 matching 11 bases. V trimming: 5 bases; J trimming: 2 bases; junction bases outside the gene matches: 5. The CDR3 sequence is 16 residues long. CDR1 is KGHSH and CDR2 is LQKENI in the germline V gene. The CDR3 spells CASSSRLAGTYNEQFF. As DNA, the CDR3 is TGTGCCAGCTCATCAAGACTAGCGGGGACCTACAATGAGCAGTTCTTC.

The V and J genes are TRBV5-1 and TRBJ2-7, with 7 bases identical to TRBD1. Losses at the gene ends were 4 bases for V and 5 bases for J; bases not matched to a gene: 6. This CDR3 has 13 amino acids. CDR1 is SGHRS, CDR2 YFSETQ, per germline. CDR3 amino acids: CASSETGFDEQYF. CDR3 DNA: TGCGCCAGCAGCGAGACAGGGTTCGACGAGCAGTACTTC.

V and J are TRBV9 and TRBJ1-1; 8 positions agree with TRBD1. This CDR3 region has 14 residues. Trimming at V came to 0 bases and at J to 10 bases, leaving 8 bases not matched to a gene. CDR1 is SGDLS, CDR2 YYNGEE, per germline. CDR3 bases: TGTGCCAGCAGCGTAGATGATGAGGACAGGGCAGCTTTCTTT. Translation gives CASSVDDEDRAAFF.

This chain links TRBV15 with TRBJ2-1; TRBD2 might be the D (5 bases). CDR3 length equals 15 residues. V lost 5 bases, J lost 6 bases, and 17 bases lay in between. Germline assignment: CDR1 LNHNV and CDR2 YYDKDF (reference sequence). Written as DNA, the CDR3 is TGTGCCACCAGCCGTCGTGCCCCTAGCCTCAATGAGCAGTTCTTC. This encodes CATSRRAPSLNEQFF.

V gene TRBV7-9 combines with J gene TRBJ1-1; 8 bases line up with TRBD1. V was clipped by 5 bases and J by 4 bases; unmatched bases: 6. Germline CDR1 reads SEHNR; CDR2 reads FQNEAQ (reference sequence). The CDR3 covers 14 residues. As DNA, the CDR3 is TGTGCCAGCAGCACCAGGGGGCGAGGCACTGAAGCTTTCTTT. This codes for CASSTRGRGTEAFF.

This chain joins TRBV6-6 and TRBJ1-1; 7 bases are a match to TRBD1. V lost 0 bases and J lost 5; bases outside the gene matches: 6. There are 15 residues in the CDR3. CDR1 and CDR2 from the germline V gene are MNHNY and SVGAGI (reference sequence). The CDR3: CASSYSTGIVTEAFF. CDR3 nucleotides: TGTGCCAGCAGTTACTCGACAGGGATAGTGACTGAAGCTTTCTTT.

V gene TRBV27 combines with J gene TRBJ2-1; TRBD2 matches at 7 bases. Per germline, CDR1 MNHEY and CDR2 SMNVEV (reference sequence). The CDR3 runs to 17 residues. The J segment lost 5 bases and the V segment lost 6 bases, leaving 16 bases of the junction unmatched. In DNA, the CDR3 is TGTGCCAGCAGCCCCCAATCTCTAGCGGCAGAGAACAATGAGCAGTTCTTC. Protein sequence: CASSPQSLAAENNEQFF.

The CDR3 is CASSYSTGRSLGYTF. CDR3 nucleotide sequence: TGTGCCAGCAGTTACTCCACAGGGCGGTCTCTCGGCTACACCTTC. The genes are TRBV6-6 and TRBJ1-2; TRBD1 might be the D (6 bases). Deletions cut 0 bases from V and 8 bases from J, with 16 bases between. Germline V gene data show CDR1 as MNHNY and CDR2 as SVGAGI (reference sequence). This CDR3 is built from 15 residues.

The J gene is TRBJ2-3, the V gene TRBV10-3; D gene ambiguous. Per the germline V gene, CDR1 is ENHRY and CDR2 is SYGVKD. The CDR3 length is 14 residues. V lost 4 bases to trimming and J lost 0 bases, with 8 bases between them. The CDR3 is CAISVTTSTDTQYF. CDR3 nucleotides: TGTGCCATCAGTGTGACAACTAGCACAGATACGCAGTATTTT.

This clone was seen more than once but under ten times. V gene TRBV2 combines with J gene TRBJ1-5; perhaps TRBD1 as D (6 bases). Trimming stripped 2 bases from V and 4 bases from J, with 12 bases between. Germline V lookup: CDR1 SNHLY, CDR2 FYNNEI. The CDR3 has 15 amino acids. The CDR3 DNA reads TGTGCCAGCAGTGAAACAGGGCAAGGGAATCAGCCCCAGCATTTT. The encoded protein is CASSETGQGNQPQHF.

The CDR3 spells CASSLDGGSTDTQYF. The CDR3 nucleotides are TGTGCCAGCAGCTTAGACGGCGGGAGCACAGATACGCAGTATTTT. This chain joins TRBV11-3 and TRBJ2-3; tentatively, D is TRBD2 (5 bases). With 0 bases removed from V and 0 bases from J, the gap between germline ends came to 7 bases. From germline, CDR1 is SGHNT and CDR2 YENEEA. The CDR3 runs to 15 residues.

CDR3 residues: CASSSGTSGRNDEQFF. The CDR3 nucleotides are TGTGCCAGCAGCTCGGGGACTAGCGGGAGGAATGATGAGCAGTTCTTC. The rearrangement uses TRBV7-9 and TRBJ2-1, with TRBD2 identical over 15 bases. This CDR3 comprises 16 residues. In germline, CDR1 is SEHNR, CDR2 FQNEAQ (reference sequence). The V gene end was trimmed by 4 bases and the J gene end by 8 bases; junction bases not matched to a gene: 6.

The chain is built from TRBV11-2 and TRBJ2-7, with 7 nucleotides matching TRBD1. The V and J ends lost 0 bases and 6 bases, in that order; junction bases with no gene match: 8. The V gene's germline CDR1 is SGHAT and CDR2 FQNNGV. There are 15 residues in the CDR3. The CDR3 spells CASSLDQTGRFEQYF. For the CDR3, the DNA is TGTGCCAGCAGCTTAGATCAGACAGGGCGGTTCGAGCAGTACTTC.

This sequence joins TRBV28 and TRBJ1-4; TRBD1 matches at 8 bases. V was clipped by 5 bases and J by 4 bases; unmatched bases: 3. CDR1 is MDHEN and CDR2 is SYDVKM in the germline V gene. This CDR3 contains 14 residues. The CDR3 region is CASSTTGVNEKLFF. The CDR3 DNA sequence: TGTGCCAGCAGTACGACAGGGGTTAATGAAAAACTGTTTTTT.

The chain has TRBV6-5 and TRBJ1-5, with D possibly matching TRBD1 (6 bases). Germline V lookup: CDR1 MNHEY, CDR2 SVGAGI. This CDR3 region has 14 residues. V was trimmed by 10 bases and J by 4 bases, leaving 17 bases between them. The CDR3 spells CATNRVVGNQPQHF. The CDR3 DNA reads as TGTGCCACAAACAGGGTCGTGGGGAATCAGCCCCAGCATTTT.